Listed below are T cell receptor beta chains from one sample, sequenced in a study of blood T cells in healthy people across ages. TCRdb independently ran MiXCR on the 5' RACE reads; one entry per CDR3 protein. The repertoire holds 600,000 or so distinct CDR3 sequences, approximately 30% seen once, with approximately 15% in the top ten. The sample consisted of blood. The receptors were sampled from a woman at least 80 years old in good health. CDR3s include the opening cysteine and the closing phenylalanine or tryptophan. D genes are given only for firm matches. Not all rows give a size; the values are once, few, many and, for expanded clones, a class.

V gene	J gene	clone size	D gene	CDR3 DNA	CDR3 protein
TRBV3-1	TRBJ1-3	.	.	TGTGCCAGCAGCGAAGCCGGGACGCTGGGAAACACCATATATTTT	CASSEAGTLGNTIYF
TRBV7-2	TRBJ1-3	few	.	TGTGCCAGCAGCTTAGCCGGTACAGGGAACGGAAACACCATATATTTT	CASSLAGTGNGNTIYF
TRBV5-1	TRBJ1-2	many	TRBD1	TGCGCCAGCAGCGCATGGACAGGGGGCACGAACAACTATGGCTACACCTTC	CASSAWTGGTNNYGYTF
TRBV28	TRBJ2-7	many	.	TGTGCCAGCAGCCGGGGGCAGGGGAGCCCCTACGAGCAGTACTTC	CASSRGQGSPYEQYF
TRBV10-3	TRBJ1-2	many	.	TGTGCCATCAGTTTGGACATATACGGCTACACCTTC	CAISLDIYGYTF
TRBV6-2/TRBV6-3	TRBJ2-6	.	TRBD2	TGTGCCAGCAGCCTGCTAGCGGGAGCTAGGGGGGCCAACGTCCTGACTTTC	CASSLLAGARGANVLTF
TRBV27	TRBJ1-6	many	.	TGTGCCAGCACCGGCCACGGGAGTCGAGATTCACCCCTCCACTTT	CASTGHGSRDSPLHF
TRBV5-6	TRBJ1-1	few	.	TGTGCCAGCAGCTTGCGGTTTAACACTGAAGCTTTCTTT	CASSLRFNTEAFF
TRBV7-6	TRBJ2-7	once	.	TGTGCCCGCAGCTTAAGTGGCTACAATGAGCAGTACTTC	CARSLSGYNEQYF
TRBV3-1	TRBJ2-7	many	.	TGTGCCAGCAGCCATTTCAACGAGCAGTACTTC	CASSHFNEQYF
TRBV19	TRBJ2-5	few	.	TGTGCCAGTAGTATGATAAGTAAGACCCAGTACTTC	CASSMISKTQYF
TRBV29-1	TRBJ2-7	many	.	TGCAGCGCGACGGACTACCTTTACGAGCAGTACTTC	CSATDYLYEQYF
TRBV28	TRBJ2-3	few	TRBD1	TGTGCCAGCAGTGCAATCGGGACAGCTAGCACAGATACGCAGTATTTT	CASSAIGTASTDTQYF
TRBV12-3/TRBV12-4	TRBJ2-1	many	TRBD2	TGTGCCAGCAGACGCTCTAGCGGCAACAATGAGCAGTTCTTC	CASRRSSGNNEQFF
TRBV12-3/TRBV12-4	TRBJ2-6	many	.	TGTGCCAGCAGTACAAGCTCTGGGGCCAACGTCCTGACTTTC	CASSTSSGANVLTF
TRBV9	TRBJ2-6	many	.	TGTGCCAGCAGCGCCCGGACTTTC	CASSARTF